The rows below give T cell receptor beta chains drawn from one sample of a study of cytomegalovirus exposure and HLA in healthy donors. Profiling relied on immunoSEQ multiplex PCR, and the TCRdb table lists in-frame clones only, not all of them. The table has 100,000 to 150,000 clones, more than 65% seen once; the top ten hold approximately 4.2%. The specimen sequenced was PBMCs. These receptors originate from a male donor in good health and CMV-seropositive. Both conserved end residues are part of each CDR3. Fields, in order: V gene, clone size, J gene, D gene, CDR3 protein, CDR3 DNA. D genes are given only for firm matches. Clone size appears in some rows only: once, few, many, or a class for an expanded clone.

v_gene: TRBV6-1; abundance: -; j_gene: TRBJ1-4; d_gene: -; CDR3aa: CASRTGDGEKLFF; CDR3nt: TGTGCCAGCAGAACGGGAGATGGTGAAAAACTGTTTTTT
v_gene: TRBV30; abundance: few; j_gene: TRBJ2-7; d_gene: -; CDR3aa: CAWSVPGRGVYEQYF; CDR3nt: TGTGCCTGGAGTGTACCGGGCAGGGGGGTGTACGAGCAGTACTTC
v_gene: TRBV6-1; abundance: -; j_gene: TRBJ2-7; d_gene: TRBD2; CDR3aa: CASSERLAGVYEQYF; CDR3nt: TGTGCCAGCAGTGAAAGACTAGCGGGAGTCTACGAGCAGTACTTC
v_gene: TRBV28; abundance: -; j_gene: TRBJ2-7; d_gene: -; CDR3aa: CATTMAGSSYEQYF; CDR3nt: TGTGCCACCACAATGGCGGGGAGCTCCTACGAGCAGTACTTC
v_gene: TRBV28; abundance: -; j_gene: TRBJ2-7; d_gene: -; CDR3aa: CASSLETGIYEQYF; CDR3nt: TGTGCCAGCAGCCTCGAAACAGGGATCTACGAGCAGTACTTC
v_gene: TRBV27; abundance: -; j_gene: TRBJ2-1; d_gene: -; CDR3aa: CASSLRPKRVSLNEQFF; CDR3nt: TGTGCCAGCAGTTTAAGGCCCAAGCGAGTATCCCTCAATGAGCAGTTCTTC
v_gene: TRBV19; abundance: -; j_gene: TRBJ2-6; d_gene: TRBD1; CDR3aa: CASGTVNVLTF; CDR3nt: TGTGCCAGTGGGACAGTGAACGTCCTGACTTTC
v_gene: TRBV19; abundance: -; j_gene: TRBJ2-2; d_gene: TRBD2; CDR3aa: CASEWGLANTGELFF; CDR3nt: TGTGCCAGTGAGTGGGGACTAGCGAACACCGGGGAGCTGTTTTTT
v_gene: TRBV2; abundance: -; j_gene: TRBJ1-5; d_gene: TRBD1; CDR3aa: CASMNRDRGDQPQHF; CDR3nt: TGTGCCAGCATGAACCGGGACAGGGGCGATCAGCCCCAGCATTTT
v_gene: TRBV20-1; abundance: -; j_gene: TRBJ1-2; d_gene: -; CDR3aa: CSASSGYGYTF; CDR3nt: TGCAGTGCTAGTTCGGGGTATGGCTACACCTTC
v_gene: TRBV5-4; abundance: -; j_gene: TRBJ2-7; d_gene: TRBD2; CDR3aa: CASSGGLASYEQYF; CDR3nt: TGTGCCAGCAGCGGAGGACTAGCTTCCTACGAGCAGTACTTC
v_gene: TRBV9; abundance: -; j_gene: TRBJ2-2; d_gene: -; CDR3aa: CASSVAQRAGELFF; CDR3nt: TGTGCCAGCAGCGTGGCCCAGCGGGCCGGGGAGCTGTTTTTT
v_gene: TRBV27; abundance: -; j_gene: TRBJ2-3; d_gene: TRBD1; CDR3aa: CASSLMVRTGGGTQYF; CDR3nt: TGTGCCAGCAGTTTAATGGTCAGGACAGGAGGTGGAACGCAGTATTTT
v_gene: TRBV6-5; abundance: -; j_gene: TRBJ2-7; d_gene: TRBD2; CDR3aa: CASSRTSGSAGEQYF; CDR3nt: TGTGCCAGCTCACGGACTAGCGGGAGCGCGGGCGAGCAGTACTTC
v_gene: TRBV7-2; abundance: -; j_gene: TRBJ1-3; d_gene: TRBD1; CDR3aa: CASRSQGAGNTIYF; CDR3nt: TGTGCCAGCAGGTCACAGGGGGCTGGAAACACCATATATTTT
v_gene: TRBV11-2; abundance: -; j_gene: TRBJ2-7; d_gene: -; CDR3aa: CASSLVGRTYEQYF; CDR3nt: TGTGCCAGCAGCTTAGTTGGGAGGACCTACGAGCAGTACTTC
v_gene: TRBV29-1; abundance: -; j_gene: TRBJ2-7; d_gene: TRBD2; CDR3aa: CSARLGLGSYEQYF; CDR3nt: TGCAGCGCCCGGCTGGGACTAGGCTCCTACGAGCAGTACTTC
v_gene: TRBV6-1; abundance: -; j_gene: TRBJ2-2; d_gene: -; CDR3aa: CASSEESDYENTGELFF; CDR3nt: TGTGCCAGCAGTGAAGAGTCGGACTATGAGAACACCGGGGAGCTGTTTTTT
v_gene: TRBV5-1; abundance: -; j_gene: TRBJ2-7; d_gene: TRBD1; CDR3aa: CASSSRLRTGGDEQYF; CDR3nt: TGCGCCAGCAGCTCGAGGCTCCGGACAGGAGGCGACGAGCAGTACTTC
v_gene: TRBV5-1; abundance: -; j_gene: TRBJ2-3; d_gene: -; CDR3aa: CASSPQPGLTTDTQYF; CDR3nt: TGCGCCAGCAGCCCGCAGCCGGGACTCACCACAGATACGCAGTATTTT
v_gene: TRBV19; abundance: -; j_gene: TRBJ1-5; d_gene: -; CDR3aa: CASSIGQGYQPQHF; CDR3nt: TGTGCCAGTAGTATAGGCCAGGGTTATCAGCCCCAGCATTTT